The 29 T cell receptor beta chains given below trace back to one sample, sequenced in a study of blood T cell repertoires in COVID-19. Sequencing used immunoSEQ multiplex PCR; TCRdb keeps in-frame clones, though not all of them. Of around 300,000 clones in the sample, approximately 85% were seen once. Sequenced material: peripheral blood. Receptors originate from a human donor in a cohort sampled during active COVID-19.

This clone occurred a few times. The CDR3 DNA is TGTGCCAGCAGTACCCAGAAACGACAGTTCACTGAAGCTTTCTTT. Protein product: CASSTQKRQFTEAFF. This chain connects TRBV6-5 to TRBJ1-1; possible D gene TRBD1, 5 bases. CDR3 length: 15 amino acids. The germline V and J ends were trimmed by 5 bases and 4 bases, with 17 bases remaining between them. From germline, CDR1 is MNHEY and CDR2 SVGAGI.

Note on this clone: Other nucleotide sequences from this sample produce the same CDR3. The chain combines TRBV24-1 with TRBJ2-5, with 13 bases aligning to TRBD2. The germline V gene has CDR1 KGHDR and CDR2 SFDVKD. The CDR3 totals 15 residues. After removal of 4 bases from V and 5 bases from J, the junction contained 3 bases not matched to a gene. CDR3 nucleotides: TGTGCCACCAGTGACAGACTAGCGGGGGGTGAGACCCAGTACTTC. Protein product: CATSDRLAGGETQYF.

The chain joins TRBV18 to TRBJ2-2, with 7 bases that match TRBD2. With 0 bases clipped from V and 0 bases from J, the junction kept 1 base outside the gene matches. Germline V CDR1 and CDR2: KGHSH, LQKENI. This CDR3 region has 16 residues. The CDR3 region has the DNA TGTGCCAGCTCACCACCCCGGGGGGCGAACACCGGGGAGCTGTTTTTT. Protein sequence: CASSPPRGANTGELFF.

The CDR3 nucleotides are TGTGCCAGCACCAGTCCCGGGACAGGGAACATTCAGTACTTC. Translation: CASTSPGTGNIQYF. The genes are TRBV3-1 (or the pseudogene TRBV3-2) and TRBJ2-4; 9 nucleotides match TRBD1. The V and J ends lost 7 bases and 7 bases, in that order; junction bases with no gene match: 8. Germline lookup yields CDR1 LGHDT and CDR2 YNNKEL (reference sequence). The CDR3 contains 14 residues.

The chain carries TRBV5-1 and TRBJ2-6; 7 nucleotides agree with TRBD1. CDR1 is SGHRS and CDR2 is YFSETQ in the germline V gene. This CDR3 region has 20 residues. V lost 5 bases and J lost 0; bases outside the gene matches: 17. The CDR3 sequence: CASSFVPGGPRFSGANVLTF. DNA of the CDR3: TGCGCCAGCAGTTTCGTTCCAGGGGGACCACGTTTCTCTGGGGCCAACGTCCTGACTTTC.

V gene TRBV3-1 (or the pseudogene TRBV3-2) combines with J gene TRBJ2-7; 7 positions agree with TRBD1. This CDR3 has 15 amino acids. The trim removed 4 bases at V and 8 bases at J, leaving 14 bases unmatched. Germline V lookup: CDR1 LGHDT, CDR2 YNNKEL (reference sequence). For the CDR3, the DNA is TGTGCCAGCAGCCCAGAAAGGTGGGAAGGGGGCCAGCAGTACTTC. It specifies CASSPERWEGGQQYF.

This chain joins TRBV10-3 and TRBJ1-2; D is undetermined. This CDR3 region has 12 residues. The germline V gene encodes CDR1 ENHRY and CDR2 SYGVKD. V lost 10 bases and J 8 bases, leaving 17 bases between the germline ends. CDR3 in amino acids: CATLAGSSGYTF. CDR3 coding DNA: TGTGCCACCCTTGCTGGCAGTTCCGGCTACACCTTC.

This chain uses TRBV12-3 or TRBV12-4 with TRBJ2-2; no firm D call. Trimming stripped 1 base from V and 3 bases from J, with 3 bases between. The CDR3 length is 13 residues. Written as DNA, the CDR3 is TGTGCCAGCAGTTTAGTCGACACCGGGGAGCTGTTTTTT. It specifies CASSLVDTGELFF.

The rearrangement links TRBV12-5 to TRBJ1-2, with a possible D match to TRBD1 (6 bases). With 6 bases removed from V and 6 bases from J, the gap between germline ends came to 11 bases. The length of the CDR3 is 12 residues. Per the germline V gene, CDR1 is LGHNT and CDR2 is FRNRAP. The CDR3 nucleotides read TGTGCTAGTGGAGGGGGGGGTAATGGCTACACCTTC. Protein: CASGGGGNGYTF.

The chain recombines TRBV18 with TRBJ1-2; perhaps TRBD1 as D (5 bases). The CDR3 sequence is 15 residues long. V was shortened by 2 bases and J by 2 bases, with 12 bases between the two germline ends. The germline gives CDR1 KGHSH, CDR2 LQKENI. The CDR3 bases are TGTGCCAGCTCACCATTTCCAGGGCCCAACTATGGCTACACCTTC. Its translation is CASSPFPGPNYGYTF.

This clone was detected many times. This chain uses TRBV25-1 with TRBJ2-7; 7 nucleotides agree with TRBD1. V dropped 3 bases and J dropped 1; count of bases not matched to a gene: 6. Germline V gene data show CDR1 as MGHDK and CDR2 as SYGVNS. The CDR3 is 15 residues long. The CDR3 nucleotides read TGTGCCAGCAGTGATGGGAACAGGGGATCCTACGAGCAGTACTTC. It encodes CASSDGNRGSYEQYF.

The rearrangement uses TRBV6-5 and TRBJ1-3; D is perhaps TRBD1 (6 bases). Germline V gene lookup returns CDR1 MNHEY and CDR2 SVGAGI. Between the trimmed V and J ends, which lost 2 bases and 4 bases, there was a span of 12 bases. This CDR3 contains 15 residues. CDR3 sequence: CASSYNGRGGNTIYF. The CDR3 coding sequence is TGTGCCAGCAGTTACAACGGCAGGGGAGGAAACACCATATATTTT.

V and J are TRBV19 and TRBJ1-1, with 8 bases fitting TRBD1. Germline V gives CDR1 LNHDA, CDR2 SQIVND (reference sequence). This CDR3 spans 16 amino acids. Trimming at V came to 4 bases and at J to 0 bases, leaving 7 bases not matched to a gene. The CDR3: CASSTTRTGMNTEAFF. In DNA form, the CDR3 reads TGTGCCAGTAGTACAACTAGGACAGGGATGAACACTGAAGCTTTCTTT.

The genes are TRBV6-5 and TRBJ1-6; D is ambiguous. The CDR3 length is 13 residues. CDR1 is MNHEY, CDR2 SVGAGI, per germline. The ends were cut back, 3 bases at V and 10 bases at J, with 10 bases in the middle. As DNA, the CDR3 is TGTGCCAGCAGTTATGCGGGCCGCTCACCCCTCCACTTT. It is translated as CASSYAGRSPLHF.

V usage is TRBV4-1 and J usage is TRBJ1-4, with TRBD1 matching 7 bases. CDR3 length: 15 residues. CDR1 and CDR2 from the germline V gene are MGHRA and YSYEKL. With 5 bases clipped from V and 0 bases from J, the junction kept 3 bases outside the gene matches. The CDR3 region has the DNA TGCGCCAGCAGCTCTGACAGGGCAACTAATGAAAAACTGTTTTTT. This sequence encodes CASSSDRATNEKLFF.

The chain couples TRBV7-9 to TRBJ1-3; no firm D call. Between the trimmed V and J ends, which lost 4 bases and 0 bases, there was a span of 10 bases. CDR1 SEHNR and CDR2 FQNEAQ come from the germline V gene (reference sequence). This CDR3 has 15 residues. This CDR3 reads CASSSGQSSGNTIYF. The CDR3 nucleotides read TGTGCCAGCAGCTCGGGTCAGAGCTCTGGAAACACCATATATTTT.

The rearrangement links TRBV11-2 to TRBJ2-1, with D maybe TRBD1 (6 bases). The CDR3 is 15 residues long. Trimming removed 6 bases at V and 8 bases at J, with 20 bases between. Germline loops: CDR1 SGHAT, CDR2 FQNNGV. CDR3 DNA sequence: TGTGCCAGCAGGAACAGGGTAGGGGCCAACTATGAGCAGTTCTTC. It is translated as CASRNRVGANYEQFF.

This chain connects TRBV6-5 to TRBJ2-1; a possible D gene is TRBD1 (5 bases). The V and J ends lost 6 bases and 4 bases respectively, with 16 bases between them. Looked up from germline, CDR1 is MNHEY and CDR2 is SVGAGI. The CDR3 extends over 15 amino acids. This CDR3 is CASRRQGTYYNEQFF. The CDR3 DNA reads as TGTGCCAGCAGACGCCAGGGTACTTATTACAATGAGCAGTTCTTC.

The rearrangement uses TRBV2 and TRBJ2-3, with D maybe TRBD1 (6 bases). The length of the CDR3 is 16 residues. Deletions cut 4 bases from V and 6 bases from J, with 20 bases between. CDR1 is SNHLY, CDR2 FYNNEI, per germline. CDR3 sequence (DNA): TGTGCCAGCAGTGTACCTTGGGGGCAGCGGCCGGATACGCAGTATTTT. Translation: CASSVPWGQRPDTQYF.

J is TRBJ1-2 and V is TRBV5-1; 8 positions match TRBD1. Germline-derived CDR1 and CDR2 are SGHRS and YFSETQ. The length of the CDR3 is 18 residues. Unmatched junction bases numbered 23, after V lost 5 bases and J lost 8 bases. CDR3 loop: CASRRLRGQAALLKGYTF. The CDR3 DNA reads as TGCGCCAGCAGGCGGCTCAGGGGACAGGCCGCTCTATTGAAAGGCTACACCTTC.

CDR3 protein: CASSLGENQPQHF. The DNA of the CDR3 is TGTGCCAGCAGTTTAGGAGAGAATCAGCCCCAGCATTTT. The chain carries TRBV12-3 or TRBV12-4 and TRBJ1-5; D is ambiguous. Trimming pared 1 base from V and 4 bases from J, leaving 5 bases between. The CDR3 length is 13 residues.

This clone was counted a single time. This chain uses TRBV30 with TRBJ1-4; weak D call: TRBD1 (6 bases). The CDR3 covers 12 residues. Germline CDR1 GTSNPN, CDR2 SVGIG (reference sequence). The V end was cut by 7 bases, the J end by 6 bases, with 12 bases between. CDR3 residues: CASQGLDEKLFF. The CDR3 region has the DNA TGTGCCTCACAGGGTCTAGATGAAAAACTGTTTTTT.

V gene TRBV7-8 combines with J gene TRBJ2-6; perhaps TRBD2 as D (5 bases). The CDR3 spans 18 residues. The V and J ends lost 5 bases and 2 bases respectively, with 19 bases between them. In germline, CDR1 is SGHVS, CDR2 FQNEAQ. For the CDR3, the DNA is TGTGCCAGCAGCCCGACGCAGAGGGTCGGTGCTGGGGCCAACGTCCTGACTTTC. Protein sequence: CASSPTQRVGAGANVLTF.

A single count supports this clone. The chain couples TRBV7-2 to TRBJ1-5, with D uncertain. Trimming cost V 4 bases and J 3 bases, with 16 bases left between them. The CDR3 consists of 16 residues. Germline-derived CDR1 and CDR2 are SGHTA and FQGNSA. The CDR3 reads CASSSPSDKLNQPQHF. The CDR3, as DNA: TGTGCCAGCAGCTCGCCCTCAGACAAGCTCAATCAGCCCCAGCATTTT.

The V and J genes are TRBV5-5 and TRBJ1-2; tentatively, D is TRBD1 (6 bases). CDR1 is SGHKS and CDR2 is YYEKEE in the germline V gene (reference sequence). There are 14 residues in the CDR3. V was trimmed by 4 bases and J by 8 bases, leaving 18 bases between them. CDR3 region: CASSPAGTTVGYTF. CDR3 DNA: TGTGCCAGCAGCCCCGCTGGGACAACGGTAGGCTACACCTTC.

The table lists this clone with a few counts. The chain carries TRBV5-1 and TRBJ2-3; maybe TRBD2 (6 bases). The CDR3 totals 16 residues. Germline loops: CDR1 SGHRS, CDR2 YFSETQ. V lost 0 bases and J lost 0, with 11 bases in between. The CDR3 region has the DNA TGCGCCAGCAGCTTGGTTGCGGGGTCTAGCACAGATACGCAGTATTTT. Protein sequence: CASSLVAGSSTDTQYF.

This clone was picked up one time. The genes are TRBV21-1 and TRBJ2-2; TRBD1 reflects the table's D call only, with no check against the DNA. TRBV21-1 is noted as a pseudogene. This CDR3 comprises 17 residues. The DNA of the CDR3 is TGTGCCAGCAGCAAACAAGCAGGGCAGATCTACACCGGGGAGCTGTTTTTT. It codes for CASSKQAGQIYTGELFF.

The chain recombines TRBV10-2 with TRBJ1-6; TRBD1 aligns across 7 bases. CDR1 and CDR2 from the germline V gene are WSHSY and SAAADI. The CDR3 consists of 13 residues. Losses at the gene ends were 11 bases for V and 9 bases for J; bases not matched to a gene: 10. CDR3: CAAAARDSSPLHF. The CDR3 region has the DNA TGCGCCGCAGCGGCCAGGGACAGTTCACCCCTCCACTTT.

This chain uses TRBV5-1 with TRBJ2-7; D not resolved. This CDR3 is built from 14 residues. V lost 1 base, J lost 6 bases, and 14 bases lay in between. Germline-derived CDR1 and CDR2 are SGHRS and YFSETQ. CDR3 in amino acids: CASSLRVAPSEQYF. The CDR3 nucleotides are TGCGCCAGCAGCTTGCGAGTAGCCCCCTCCGAGCAGTACTTC.